Sequencing of this T cell receptor (beta chain) was carried out in a study of T cell responses to AZD1222 COVID-19 vaccine. Germline V CDR1 and CDR2: SGHRS, YFSETQ. This CDR3 is built from 11 residues. V dropped 0 bases and J dropped 6 bases, with 0 bases sitting between them. Using immunoSEQ multiplex PCR, the repertoire was profiled, and TCRdb retains in-frame clones only, with some absent. The table lists about 140,000 clones, approximately 90% of them singletons, with 5.5% to 6.5% in the top ten. This specimen was peripheral blood, taken on day 0 of AZD1222 vaccination. The gene calls are TRBV5-1 and TRBJ2-2; D unclear. The source is an adult in good health. CDR3 loop: CASSLAGELFF. CDR3 sequence (DNA): TGCGCCAGCAGCTTGGCCGGGGAGCTGTTTTTT.